The 26 T cell receptor beta chains reported below all come from one sample, sequenced in a study of immune reconstitution after stem cell transplant in scleroderma. TCRdb analysed the RT-PCR reads with MiXCR anew, one entry per CDR3 protein. The sample lists some 2,200 distinct CDR3 sequences, 6% to 6.5% occurring once. Sampling was carried out before or after autologous hematopoietic stem cell transplantation (not recorded which). All receptors come from a female donor with systemic sclerosis.

J is TRBJ2-5 and V is TRBV7-9; D might be TRBD1 or TRBD2, each matching 5 bases. This CDR3 has 15 residues. Trimming took 5 bases from V and 5 from J, leaving 18 bases between them. The germline gives CDR1 SEHNR, CDR2 FQNEAQ (reference sequence). CDR3 sequence: CASSKTGPAGETQYF. CDR3 sequence (DNA): TGTGCCAGCAGCAAAACGGGACCTGCCGGGGAGACCCAGTACTTC.

This clonotype counts as medium-sized. This chain uses TRBV2 with TRBJ2-2; 12 bases fit TRBD2. The junction had 2 bases not matched to a gene; V was cut back by 10 bases and J by 2 bases. The CDR3 covers 14 residues. Germline CDR1 is SNHLY and CDR2 is FYNNEI. Here the CDR3 reads CAKGLAGNTGELFF. The CDR3 coding sequence is TGTGCCAAAGGACTAGCGGGAAACACCGGGGAGCTGTTTTTT.

By share of the sample, this clonotype is medium-sized. DNA for the CDR3: TGCAGCGTTTCTCTAGCGGGGGGGCCCAATGAGCAGTTCTTC. Its protein product is CSVSLAGGPNEQFF. The rearrangement links TRBV29-1 to TRBJ2-1; 12 bases line up with TRBD2. The CDR3 sequence is 14 residues long. The V gene end was trimmed by 5 bases and the J gene end by 6 bases; junction bases not matched to a gene: 5. Germline CDR1 SQVTM, CDR2 ANQGSEA.

This clonotype is deemed medium-sized. The chain recombines TRBV24-1 with TRBJ2-1; the match to TRBD2 covers 11 bases. The CDR3 runs to 21 residues. From germline, CDR1 is KGHDR and CDR2 SFDVKD. Unmatched junction bases numbered 19, after V lost 4 bases and J lost 3 bases. The CDR3 DNA sequence: TGTGCCACCAGTGACCCCTGGGGTACTAGCGGGAGTTTATCTGGCTACAATGAGCAGTTCTTC. Protein sequence: CATSDPWGTSGSLSGYNEQFF.

By frequency in the sample, this clonotype is medium-sized. The chain joins TRBV7-3 to TRBJ2-1; the match to TRBD2 covers 7 bases. The germline V gene has CDR1 SGHTA and CDR2 FQGTGA. This CDR3 region has 20 residues. With 1 base clipped from V and 5 bases from J, the junction kept 20 bases outside the gene matches. The CDR3 reads CASSLKGMASGPPRDNEQFF. The CDR3 nucleotides are TGTGCCAGCAGCTTAAAGGGAATGGCTAGCGGACCACCAAGGGACAATGAGCAGTTCTTC.

In its sample, this clonotype is large. J is TRBJ2-3 and V is TRBV19, with TRBD2 as a possible D gene (6 bases). Germline assignment: CDR1 LNHDA and CDR2 SQIVND (reference sequence). Trimming took 3 bases from V and 4 from J, leaving 11 bases between them. The CDR3 is 14 amino acids. Here the CDR3 reads CASSISRGSDTQYF. The CDR3 DNA is TGTGCCAGTAGTATTTCGCGGGGCTCAGATACGCAGTATTTT.

In its sample, this clonotype is medium-sized. The chain recombines TRBV5-1 with TRBJ2-7; 7 bases line up with TRBD1. The V and J ends lost 5 bases and 2 bases, in that order; junction bases with no gene match: 4. CDR3 length: 13 residues. Germline-derived CDR1 and CDR2 are SGHRS and YFSETQ. The chain's CDR3 is CASRRDSTYEQYF. The CDR3 DNA sequence: TGCGCCAGCAGACGGGACAGCACCTACGAGCAGTACTTC.

This clonotype qualifies as medium-sized (0.01 to 0.1%). The chain recombines TRBV20-1 with TRBJ2-1, with D uncertain. V lost 5 bases and J lost 0, with 14 bases in between. Germline loops: CDR1 DFQATT, CDR2 SNEGSKA (reference sequence). This CDR3 contains 15 residues. CDR3 nucleotide sequence: TGCAGTGCTCCACCGCCGAGCGTCTCCTACAATGAGCAGTTCTTC. This codes for CSAPPPSVSYNEQFF.

A remark on this clonotype: One base away lies a much larger clone, so this may be a sequencing read error. The rearrangement links TRBV7-2 to TRBJ1-1; TRBD1 is a possible D gene (5 bases). CDR3 length equals 14 residues. CDR1 is SGHTA and CDR2 is FQGNSA in the germline V gene. The ends were cut back, 1 base at V and 3 bases at J, with 9 bases in the middle. CDR3: CASSLGDLHTEAFF. The CDR3 nucleotides are TGTGCCAGCAGCTTAGGGGACCTCCACACTGAAGCTTTCTTT. Using reference TRBV7-2 and TRBJ1-1 for the parts outside the CDR3, the full variable domain is GAGVSQSPSNKVTEKGKDVELRCDPISGHTALYWYRQSLGQGLEFLIYFQGNSAPDKSGLPSDRFSAERTGGSVSTLTIQRTQQEDSAVYLCASSLGDLHTEAFFGQGTRLTVV.

The chain combines TRBV5-1 with TRBJ2-1; 15 nucleotides line up with TRBD2. CDR3 length equals 16 residues. Germline CDR1 is SGHRS and CDR2 is YFSETQ. With 7 bases clipped from V and 2 bases from J, the junction kept 4 bases outside the gene matches. This CDR3 is CASPGTSGGTYNEQFF. CDR3 sequence (DNA): TGCGCCAGCCCCGGGACTAGCGGGGGGACCTACAATGAGCAGTTCTTC.

The chain carries TRBV29-1 and TRBJ2-5; weak D call: TRBD2 (6 bases). Looked up from germline, CDR1 is SQVTM and CDR2 is ANQGSEA. There are 13 residues in the CDR3. The ends were cut back, 2 bases at V and 3 bases at J, with 10 bases in the middle. The CDR3 DNA reads as TGCAGCGTTGAACGAAGACTAGAAGAGACCCAGTACTTC. It specifies CSVERRLEETQYF.

Within the sample, this clonotype is medium-sized. The chain links TRBV7-2 to TRBJ1-3, with D hard to call. V was shortened by 5 bases and J by 5 bases, with 7 bases between the two germline ends. The CDR3 has 12 amino acids. Germline CDR1 is SGHTA and CDR2 is FQGNSA. The CDR3 DNA follows: TGTGCCAGCAGCCCTATGAGAAACACCATATATTTT. This encodes CASSPMRNTIYF.

This clonotype has only a few counts. CDR3 sequence reads: CSARPTGENTEAFF. CDR3 coding DNA: TGCAGTGCTCGCCCCACAGGGGAGAACACTGAAGCTTTCTTT. The chain carries TRBV20-1 and TRBJ1-1; 7 bases agree with TRBD1. Trimming took 5 bases from V and 1 from J; bases not matched to a gene: 7. The germline gives CDR1 DFQATT, CDR2 SNEGSKA (reference sequence). CDR3 length: 14 amino acids.

By sample fraction, this clonotype is medium-sized. The rearrangement joins TRBV2 to TRBJ1-3, with D possibly being TRBD1 (5 bases). The V end lost 5 bases, the J end lost 0 bases, and 23 bases lay between the germline ends. Germline V gene data show CDR1 as SNHLY and CDR2 as FYNNEI. This CDR3 comprises 19 residues. The CDR3 spells CASSHPGPGAASSGNTIYF. Here the CDR3 DNA reads TGTGCCAGCAGTCATCCAGGGCCTGGCGCCGCGAGCTCTGGAAACACCATATATTTT.

V usage is TRBV2 and J usage is TRBJ2-2; D gene uncertain. The CDR3 covers 14 residues. V lost 5 bases and J lost 6, with 13 bases in between. The germline V gene has CDR1 SNHLY and CDR2 FYNNEI. CDR3 sequence (DNA): TGTGCCAGCAGTTCCCTGGGTAATGCCGGGGAGCTGTTTTTT. Protein sequence: CASSSLGNAGELFF. Together with reference TRBV2 and TRBJ2-2, the CDR3 gives the full variable domain: EPEVTQTPSHQVTQMGQEVILRCVPISNHLYFYWYRQILGQKVEFLVSFYNNEISEKSEIFDDQFSVERPDGSNFTLKIRSTKLEDSAMYFCASSSLGNAGELFFGEGSRLTVL.

By share, this clonotype counts as medium-sized. The rearrangement uses TRBV9 and TRBJ1-3, with 7 bases that match TRBD1. Germline CDR1 is SGDLS and CDR2 is YYNGEE. The CDR3 covers 15 residues. V lost 6 bases and J lost 3; bases outside the gene matches: 9. The CDR3 DNA reads as TGTGCCAGCACCCCGGACAGGTTAGGTGGAAACACCATATATTTT. It is translated as CASTPDRLGGNTIYF.

This clonotype is termed medium-sized. This chain links TRBV15 with TRBJ2-5, with D hard to call. Between the trimmed V and J ends, which lost 0 bases and 5 bases, there was a span of 4 bases. The germline V gene has CDR1 LNHNV and CDR2 YYDKDF (reference sequence). There are 12 residues in the CDR3. This CDR3 is CATSRDYETQYF. CDR3 nucleotide sequence: TGTGCCACCAGCAGAGATTACGAGACCCAGTACTTC.

By share, this clonotype counts as medium-sized. The chain employs TRBV29-1 and TRBJ1-1, with a tentative D call TRBD1 (5 bases). Germline assignment: CDR1 SQVTM and CDR2 ANQGSEA. The CDR3 length is 12 residues. V lost 8 bases and J 8 bases, leaving 18 bases between the germline ends. This CDR3 is CSSQVQGAEAFF. The DNA for the CDR3 is TGCAGCTCCCAGGTCCAGGGAGCAGAAGCTTTCTTT.

This clonotype was seen a handful of times. The chain links TRBV11-2 to TRBJ2-5, with a weak D call TRBD2 (6 bases). The CDR3 length is 15 residues. Germline V gene data show CDR1 as SGHAT and CDR2 as FQNNGV. V shed 0 bases and J shed 3 bases, with 11 bases lying between them. The CDR3 nucleotides read TGTGCCAGCAGCTTAGATCCCGGAGGGGAAGAGACCCAGTACTTC. Translating gives CASSLDPGGEETQYF.

By sample fraction, this clonotype is medium-sized. This rearrangement joins TRBV6-5 to TRBJ2-1; 14 bases agree with TRBD2. CDR1 MNHEY and CDR2 SVGAGI come from the germline V gene. The CDR3 is made up of 17 amino acids. The J segment lost 6 bases and the V segment lost 2 bases, leaving 6 bases of the junction unmatched. As DNA, the CDR3 is TGTGCCAGCAGTTACGGGACTAGCGGGAGTCTACCCAATGAGCAGTTCTTC. This gives the protein CASSYGTSGSLPNEQFF.

Within the sample, this clonotype is medium-sized (0.01 to 0.1%). A much larger clone lies one base from this, so it may be a read error. The V gene is TRBV5-5, the J gene TRBJ2-5; D gene ambiguous. V was pared by 2 bases and J by 2 bases, with 1 base between. The length of the CDR3 is 11 residues. From germline, CDR1 is SGHKS and CDR2 YYEKEE (reference sequence). CDR3 DNA: TGTGCCAGCAGCTTACAAGAGACCCAGTACTTC. It codes for CASSLQETQYF.

As concerns this clonotype: A single base separates this from a much larger clone, so it may be a read error. V is TRBV7-2 and J is TRBJ1-2; D is ambiguous. The CDR3 length is 14 residues. V was trimmed by 1 base and J by 12 bases, leaving 18 bases between them. Germline V CDR1 and CDR2: SGHTA, FQGNSA. CDR3 DNA sequence: TGTGCCAGCAGCTTAGAAGGGAGGGTTGGAGGCCACACCTTC. This codes for CASSLEGRVGGHTF.

This clonotype was seen a handful of times. The chain links TRBV10-3 to TRBJ2-3, with a weak D call TRBD1 (6 bases). The CDR3 is 12 residues long. The germline V gene has CDR1 ENHRY and CDR2 SYGVKD. Trimming took 8 bases from V and 6 from J, leaving 12 bases between them. CDR3 in amino acids: CAISQDSDTQYF. CDR3 nucleotides: TGTGCCATCTCCCAGGACAGTGATACGCAGTATTTT.

This clonotype was detected a few times. This chain joins TRBV24-1 and TRBJ2-2; 8 nucleotides line up with TRBD1. Losses at the gene ends were 3 bases for V and 4 bases for J; bases not matched to a gene: 6. The CDR3 length is 16 residues. Germline assignment: CDR1 KGHDR and CDR2 SFDVKD. As DNA, the CDR3 is TGTGCCACCAGTGATCGCCGGGACAGGTTCACCGGGGAGCTGTTTTTT. It encodes CATSDRRDRFTGELFF.

By share, this clonotype ranks as medium-sized. The chain is built from TRBV7-9 and TRBJ2-5; 7 bases are a match to TRBD1. Trimming removed 5 bases from V and 9 bases from J; junction bases left unmatched: 12. The CDR3 length is 14 residues. Germline V gene lookup returns CDR1 SEHNR and CDR2 FQNEAQ (reference sequence). CDR3 in DNA: TGTGCCAGCAGCGCACCGGGACAGCACTTGGCCCAGTACTTC. As protein: CASSAPGQHLAQYF.

This chain uses TRBV29-1 with TRBJ2-3, with D perhaps TRBD1 (5 bases). The CDR3 is made up of 15 amino acids. Germline V gene lookup returns CDR1 SQVTM and CDR2 ANQGSEA. Trimming stripped 7 bases from V and 2 bases from J, with 19 bases between. CDR3 nucleotides: TGCAGCGCGGAAGGGGCTCGACCTCCCACAGATACGCAGTATTTT. It specifies CSAEGARPPTDTQYF.